The 23 T cell receptor beta chains below all came from one sample that was sequenced in a study of Ad26.COV2.S vaccination and SARS-CoV-2 variants. Assay used: immunoSEQ multiplex PCR; TCRdb lists only in-frame clones, some missing. The repertoire includes over 400,000 clones, about 91% of them detected once, and over 2.5% sits in the top ten. Noted treatment: some 19 received Ad26.COV2.S at low or high dose, single or two shots; several received placebo; per-sample allocation not given. Sampling occurred on day 63 after the first vaccine or placebo injection. The sequencing here drew on peripheral blood, taken in a trial of Ad26.COV2.S vaccine versus placebo. These receptors were obtained from a person aged 18-65 years who received the Ad26.COV2.S COVID-19 vaccine or a placebo.

Details on this clone: The junction departs from germline at one end; a sequencing error may be responsible. The genes are TRBV28 and TRBJ1-2; TRBD1 matches 9 bases. The CDR3 is 14 amino acids. Germline values: CDR1 MDHEN, CDR2 SYDVKM. The CDR3: CASRLSGTGNGYTF. In nucleotides, the CDR3 is TGTGCCAGCAGGTTATCCGGGACAGGGAATGGCTACACCTTC.

The J gene is TRBJ1-6, the V gene TRBV4-2, with D possibly being TRBD1 (6 bases). V gave up 2 bases and J gave up 9 bases, with 17 bases separating them. This CDR3 has 16 residues. Germline lookup yields CDR1 LGHNA and CDR2 YNFKEQ. The CDR3 here is CASSQPRLGAASPLHF. The CDR3 nucleotides read TGTGCCAGCAGCCAACCCCGATTGGGGGCCGCTTCACCCCTCCACTTT.

V usage is TRBV7-9 and J usage is TRBJ1-1; 8 nucleotides agree with TRBD1. Germline CDR1 is SEHNR and CDR2 is FQNEAQ (reference sequence). V was clipped by 0 bases and J by 3 bases; unmatched bases: 6. This CDR3 is built from 16 residues. This CDR3 is CASSLAFRGLDTEAFF. Here the CDR3 DNA reads TGTGCCAGCAGCTTAGCTTTCAGGGGGCTAGACACTGAAGCTTTCTTT.

This chain links TRBV4-1 with TRBJ1-6, with 7 bases identical to TRBD1. Germline V lookup: CDR1 MGHRA, CDR2 YSYEKL. Trimming cost V 5 bases and J 10 bases; bases outside gene matches: 17. This CDR3 is built from 17 residues. Written as DNA, the CDR3 is TGCGCCAGCAGCGTAGTCCCACGACAGGGAAGGGAATCACCCCTCCACTTT. Translated, it gives CASSVVPRQGRESPLHF.

The chain has TRBV9 and TRBJ1-1; the D is unclear. This CDR3 contains 13 residues. Germline CDR1 SGDLS, CDR2 YYNGEE. The V gene lost 4 bases and the J gene lost 1 base, with 8 bases spanning the gap. The CDR3 loop reads CASSLNSNTEAFF. For the CDR3, the DNA is TGTGCCAGCAGCCTAAACTCGAACACTGAAGCTTTCTTT.

J is TRBJ2-7 and V is TRBV13; tentatively, D is TRBD1 or TRBD2 (6 bases each). This CDR3 contains 15 residues. Germline V gene data show CDR1 as PRHDT and CDR2 as FYEKMQ (reference sequence). V gave up 3 bases and J gave up 9 bases, with 21 bases separating them. CDR3 nucleotide sequence: TGTGCCAGCAGCTTTAGGCCAGGGGAGGCTGTCGGGCAGTACTTC. Residues: CASSFRPGEAVGQYF.

The chain is built from TRBV4-3 and TRBJ2-7, with D perhaps TRBD2 (5 bases). Germline CDR1 LGHNA, CDR2 YSLEER. The CDR3 sequence is 15 residues long. V lost 0 bases, J lost 6 bases, and 15 bases lay in between. CDR3 nucleotides: TGCGCCAGCAGCCAAGATTTTCCTGGCGGGTCCGAGCAGTACTTC. As protein: CASSQDFPGGSEQYF.

The chain is built from TRBV19 and TRBJ2-2, with 8 bases matching TRBD2. CDR1 and CDR2 from the germline V gene are LNHDA and SQIVND (reference sequence). The CDR3 runs 14 residues. Trimming took 8 bases from V and 3 from J; bases not matched to a gene: 5. CDR3 protein: CASAAGGYTGELFF. The CDR3 DNA sequence: TGTGCCAGTGCGGCGGGAGGCTACACCGGGGAGCTGTTTTTT.

The chain is built from TRBV7-2 and TRBJ1-2; D is uncertain. The germline gives CDR1 SGHTA, CDR2 FQGNSA. This CDR3 contains 14 residues. V was cut by 3 bases and J by 1 base, with 9 bases left in between. CDR3 protein: CASSFYRVNYGYTF. The CDR3 DNA reads as TGTGCCAGCAGCTTCTACCGGGTTAACTATGGCTACACCTTC.

The rearrangement joins TRBV3-1 (or the pseudogene TRBV3-2) to TRBJ1-1, with 7 bases that match TRBD1. Trimming removed 2 bases from V and 6 bases from J; junction bases left unmatched: 6. The CDR3 sequence is 14 residues long. Germline-derived CDR1 and CDR2 are LGHDT and YNNKEL (reference sequence). The CDR3 nucleotides read TGTGCCAGCAGCCAAAAGTCAGGGGGGGCTGAAGCTTTCTTT. Its protein is CASSQKSGGAEAFF.

This chain links TRBV5-8 with TRBJ2-5; the match to TRBD1 covers 8 bases. Germline assignment: CDR1 SGHTS and CDR2 YDEGEE. The CDR3 length is 17 residues. J was trimmed by 1 base and V by 2 bases; bases with no gene match: 10. Here the CDR3 reads CASSFKDRVLVQETQYF. In nucleotides, the CDR3 is TGTGCCAGCAGCTTCAAGGACAGGGTTCTTGTCCAAGAGACCCAGTACTTC.

This clone was found once. This sequence joins TRBV30 and TRBJ2-3, with a possible D match to TRBD1 (5 bases). The CDR3 has 15 amino acids. V lost 6 bases and J lost 1, with 17 bases in between. The germline V gene has CDR1 GTSNPN and CDR2 SVGIG (reference sequence). CDR3 sequence reads: CACHLRVVGTDTQYF. CDR3 bases: TGTGCCTGTCACCTCAGGGTGGTAGGCACAGATACGCAGTATTTT.

This chain uses TRBV3-1 (or the pseudogene TRBV3-2) with TRBJ2-3, with 8 bases identical to TRBD2. The CDR3 extends over 17 amino acids. Per germline, CDR1 LGHDT and CDR2 YNNKEL (reference sequence). The V gene end was trimmed by 4 bases and the J gene end by 6 bases; junction bases not matched to a gene: 15. In DNA form, the CDR3 reads TGTGCCAGCAGCCCCTGGGGGGCGGGGGGCTCGAGGGATACGCAGTATTTT. Encoded protein: CASSPWGAGGSRDTQYF.

The rearrangement joins TRBV5-4 to TRBJ2-7; tentatively, D is TRBD1 or TRBD2 (5 bases each). V was trimmed by 4 bases and J by 6 bases, leaving 11 bases between them. CDR1 is SGHNT, CDR2 YYREEE, per germline (reference sequence). The CDR3 length is 12 residues. The CDR3 spells CASSQRGSEQYV. The CDR3 DNA follows: TGTGCCAGCAGCCAGAGGGGTAGCGAGCAGTACGTC.

In this sample, this clone turned up once. This rearrangement joins TRBV10-3 to TRBJ1-2, with 8 bases that match TRBD1. V was clipped by 5 bases and J by 0 bases; unmatched bases: 8. Germline V CDR1 and CDR2: ENHRY, SYGVKD. The CDR3 has 16 amino acids. CDR3 nucleotide sequence: TGTGCCATCAGTTCACGGACAGGGCCAACTAACTATGGCTACACCTTC. This encodes CAISSRTGPTNYGYTF.

CDR3 residues: CASRIQLNTGELFF. The CDR3 coding sequence is TGTGCCAGCAGGATACAACTGAACACCGGGGAGCTGTTTTTT. The chain uses TRBV27 and TRBJ2-2; no clear D gene. V dropped 6 bases and J dropped 1 base, with 9 bases sitting between them. CDR1 and CDR2 (germline): MNHEY, SMNVEV (reference sequence). CDR3 length equals 14 residues.

The V and J genes are TRBV2 and TRBJ1-1; D uncertain. CDR1 is SNHLY, CDR2 FYNNEI, per germline. The CDR3 has 13 residues. V dropped 7 bases and J dropped 1 base, with 10 bases sitting between them. The DNA for the CDR3 is TGTGCCAGCACTTCCGGCGGGAACACTGAAGCTTTCTTT. Protein sequence: CASTSGGNTEAFF.

V usage is TRBV15 and J usage is TRBJ2-3; D uncertain. This CDR3 contains 16 residues. The V and J ends lost 0 bases and 4 bases respectively, with 14 bases between them. The germline V gene has CDR1 LNHNV and CDR2 YYDKDF (reference sequence). CDR3 sequence: CATSRDKGRVSDTQYF. In DNA form, the CDR3 reads TGTGCCACCAGCAGAGATAAGGGAAGGGTGTCAGATACGCAGTATTTT.

The chain uses TRBV21-1 and TRBJ1-5; the table names TRBD1, a call not compared with the DNA. TRBV21-1 is a known pseudogene. The CDR3 has 16 amino acids. In nucleotides, the CDR3 is TGTGCCAGCAGCTACATTCGGACAGGGAGCAATCAGCCCCAGCATTTT. It specifies CASSYIRTGSNQPQHF.

The rearrangement uses TRBV28 and TRBJ2-3; TRBD2 matches at 14 bases. CDR3 size: 17 residues. V lost 3 bases to trimming and J lost 7 bases; unmatched junction nucleotides: 9. From germline, CDR1 is MDHEN and CDR2 SYDVKM. Here the CDR3 DNA reads TGTGCCAGCAGTTTCCAGGGACTAGCGGGGGTCATTTATACGCAGTATTTT. It is translated as CASSFQGLAGVIYTQYF.

V and J are TRBV23-1 and TRBJ2-6; D ambiguous. TRBV23-1 is labeled an ORF, and its function is uncertain. Trimming cost V 6 bases and J 0 bases, with 21 bases left between them. The CDR3 loop spans 19 amino acids. CDR3 bases: TGCGCCAGCAGCTCCGGAAACAGCCCCATGAGCTCTGGGGCCAACGTCCTGACTTTC. Translation gives CASSSGNSPMSSGANVLTF.

The chain joins TRBV7-8 to TRBJ2-5; D may be TRBD1 (5 bases). There are 15 residues in the CDR3. The V end lost 9 bases, the J end lost 1 base, and 18 bases lay between the germline ends. CDR1 and CDR2 from the germline V gene are SGHVS and FQNEAQ. CDR3 in amino acids: CASVALRALQETQYF. The CDR3 bases are TGTGCCAGTGTAGCACTCAGGGCACTCCAAGAGACCCAGTACTTC.

V gene TRBV6-2 or TRBV6-3 combines with J gene TRBJ2-3; no definite D call. The CDR3 spans 15 residues. Trimming left V 5 bases short and J 4 bases short, with 16 bases between. Germline CDR1 MNHEY, CDR2 SVGEGT. This chain's CDR3 is CASSPPASRSDTQYF. The CDR3 DNA reads as TGTGCCAGCAGTCCCCCCGCCTCCAGGTCAGATACGCAGTATTTT.